Below are 18 T cell receptor beta chains sequenced from a single sample in a study of blood T cell repertoires in COVID-19. Here immunoSEQ multiplex PCR was the method, and the copy in TCRdb shows in-frame clones only, minus some. The sample includes tens of thousands of clones, around four fifths of them seen just once. The specimen sequenced was peripheral blood. The receptor set was obtained from a human donor in a cohort sampled during active COVID-19.

The chain couples TRBV9 to TRBJ1-2, with TRBD1 identical over 9 bases. CDR1 and CDR2 (germline): SGDLS, YYNGEE. This CDR3 spans 16 amino acids. V gave up 1 base and J gave up 5 bases; unmatched junction bases: 9. The CDR3 loop reads CASSVNGQGTPYGYTF. In DNA, the CDR3 is TGTGCCAGCAGCGTAAACGGACAGGGGACCCCTTATGGCTACACCTTC.

The rearrangement links TRBV25-1 to TRBJ2-7; D is unresolved. The V and J ends lost 1 base and 7 bases respectively, with 11 bases between them. There are 13 residues in the CDR3. The germline V gene encodes CDR1 MGHDK and CDR2 SYGVNS. The CDR3 coding sequence is TGTGCCAGCAGTGAATCCCCCTTGTATGAGCAGTACTTC. Protein: CASSESPLYEQYF.

The rearrangement links TRBV28 to TRBJ2-7; 7 nucleotides line up with TRBD2. The V and J ends lost 6 bases and 0 bases, in that order; junction bases with no gene match: 14. The CDR3 runs 17 residues. The germline V gene encodes CDR1 MDHEN and CDR2 SYDVKM. The CDR3 DNA follows: TGTGCCAGCAGCCACCATTCACCTAGCGGACTCTCCTACGAGCAGTACTTC. This encodes CASSHHSPSGLSYEQYF.

The J gene is TRBJ1-2, the V gene TRBV6-5; 7 bases fit TRBD1. The trim removed 6 bases at V and 8 bases at J, leaving 12 bases unmatched. Germline loops: CDR1 MNHEY, CDR2 SVGAGI. This CDR3 comprises 14 residues. The CDR3 spells CASSVSQGVWGYTF. The CDR3 nucleotides read TGTGCCAGCAGCGTTTCCCAGGGGGTCTGGGGCTACACCTTC.

This rearrangement joins TRBV28 to TRBJ2-5; the D gene is possibly TRBD1 (8 bases). The V gene's germline CDR1 is MDHEN and CDR2 SYDVKM. The CDR3 has 13 residues. V was trimmed by 8 bases and J by 5 bases, leaving 15 bases between them. The CDR3 spells CASQGQGGETQYF. In nucleotides, the CDR3 is TGTGCCAGCCAAGGACAGGGAGGGGAGACCCAGTACTTC. Filled out from reference TRBV28 and TRBJ2-5, the complete variable domain reads DVKVTQSSRYLVKRTGEKVFLECVQDMDHENMFWYRQDPGLGLRLIYFSYDVKMKEKGDIPEGYSVSREKKERFSLILESASTNQTSMYLCASQGQGGETQYFGPGTRLLVL.

The J gene is TRBJ1-1, the V gene TRBV30; 9 bases line up with TRBD1. The V segment lost 3 bases and the J segment 11 bases; nucleotides outside the gene matches: 10. This CDR3 is 13 amino acids long. CDR1 and CDR2 from the germline V gene are GTSNPN and SVGIG (reference sequence). The CDR3, as DNA: TGTGCCTGGAGCAAACAGGGGGCGCCGCGGGCTTTCTTT. Translation gives CAWSKQGAPRAFF.

This clone appeared once. The J gene is TRBJ2-1, the V gene TRBV20-1, with D hard to call. This CDR3 is built from 11 residues. Germline V gives CDR1 DFQATT, CDR2 SNEGSKA (reference sequence). V lost 3 bases, J lost 9 bases, and 9 bases lay in between. CDR3 in amino acids: CSARSPSEQFF. The CDR3 nucleotides are TGCAGTGCTAGGTCTCCCTCTGAGCAGTTCTTC.

This chain connects TRBV5-4 to TRBJ2-3, with D hard to call. This CDR3 is 15 amino acids long. Trimming took off 4 bases at V and 4 bases at J, with 16 bases between the two ends. CDR1 is SGHNT, CDR2 YYREEE, per germline (reference sequence). The CDR3 region has the DNA TGTGCCAGCAGCATGGACCCCGCGGCTCCAGATACGCAGTATTTT. Protein product: CASSMDPAAPDTQYF. Drawing the rest from reference TRBV5-4 and TRBJ2-3, the complete variable domain is ETGVTQSPTHLIKTRGQQVTLRCSSQSGHNTVSWYQQALGQGPQFIFQYYREEENGRGNFPPRFSGLQFPNYSSELNVNALELDDSALYLCASSMDPAAPDTQYFGPGTRLTVL.

This sequence joins TRBV4-1 and TRBJ2-5; possibly TRBD1 for D (5 bases). V was pared by 1 base and J by 2 bases, with 14 bases between. The germline CDR1 and CDR2 sequences are MGHRA and YSYEKL. There are 16 residues in the CDR3. CDR3 residues: CASSQVSLGAQETQYF. The CDR3, as DNA: TGCGCCAGCAGCCAAGTGAGTCTAGGGGCTCAAGAGACCCAGTACTTC.

This chain links TRBV6-5 with TRBJ1-5; D gene uncertain. CDR1 is MNHEY, CDR2 SVGAGI, per germline. The V and J ends lost 2 bases and 7 bases respectively, with 12 bases between them. The CDR3 contains 14 residues. CDR3 amino acids: CASSYRGLGQPQHF. CDR3 nucleotides: TGTGCCAGCAGTTACCGAGGGCTGGGGCAGCCCCAGCATTTT.

The chain has TRBV28 and TRBJ1-2; TRBD1 aligns across 8 bases. The trim removed 4 bases at V and 0 bases at J, leaving 4 bases unmatched. From germline, CDR1 is MDHEN and CDR2 SYDVKM. The CDR3 has 15 amino acids. CDR3 loop: CASSSGQAANYGYTF. CDR3 coding DNA: TGTGCCAGCAGTTCGGGACAGGCAGCTAACTATGGCTACACCTTC.

This clone was observed a handful of times. The chain has TRBV29-1 and TRBJ1-6, with D possibly matching TRBD1 (5 bases). CDR1 is SQVTM, CDR2 ANQGSEA, per germline. The CDR3 contains 14 residues. V lost 6 bases and J 6 bases, leaving 15 bases between the germline ends. The CDR3 sequence is CSVKDRGGNSPLHF. CDR3 bases: TGCAGCGTCAAAGACAGAGGCGGTAATTCACCCCTCCACTTT.

This chain connects TRBV6-6 to TRBJ1-6; D call uncertain. This CDR3 has 15 residues. Germline V CDR1 and CDR2: MNHNY, SVGAGI (reference sequence). V lost 3 bases and J 9 bases, leaving 15 bases between the germline ends. DNA for the CDR3: TGTGCCAGCAGTTATGCGCCCCAGGAACGTTCACCCCTCCACTTT. This translates into CASSYAPQERSPLHF.

The CDR3 nucleotides read TGTGCCAGCAGCTTATCAGGGGGCCAGCCCCAGCATTTT. Amino acids: CASSLSGGQPQHF. The chain couples TRBV7-3 to TRBJ1-5; 8 bases are a match to TRBD1. V was pared by 2 bases and J by 7 bases, with 1 base of the junction left unmatched. Germline CDR1 and CDR2: SGHTA and FQGTGA. The CDR3 contains 13 residues.

This clone was observed a handful of times. The V call is TRBV3-1 (or the pseudogene TRBV3-2), the J call TRBJ1-1; unclear D gene. The germline gives CDR1 LGHDT, CDR2 YNNKEL (reference sequence). V lost 2 bases and J lost 1, with 8 bases in between. The CDR3 extends over 14 amino acids. The DNA for the CDR3 is TGTGCCAGCAGCCAACGGGTCCCGAACACTGAAGCTTTCTTT. This encodes CASSQRVPNTEAFF.

This clone has a handful of counts. The chain uses TRBV6-6 and TRBJ1-1; unclear D gene. Germline loops: CDR1 MNHNY, CDR2 SVGAGI (reference sequence). This CDR3 contains 15 residues. V lost 8 bases and J lost 1, with 17 bases in between. DNA of the CDR3: TGTGCCAGCTCAAGTGCCCCTACCCCGAACACTGAAGCTTTCTTT. Protein product: CASSSAPTPNTEAFF.

The gene calls are TRBV9 and TRBJ1-5, with 7 bases identical to TRBD1. Germline V gene lookup returns CDR1 SGDLS and CDR2 YYNGEE. The CDR3 runs to 14 residues. J gave up 7 bases and V 0 bases, and 4 bases lay outside the gene matches. CDR3 protein: CASSVGQGNQPQHF. CDR3 sequence (DNA): TGTGCCAGCAGCGTAGGACAGGGAAACCAGCCCCAGCATTTT.

This clone was seen a few times. J is TRBJ1-6 and V is TRBV7-2, with D maybe TRBD1 (5 bases). Germline loops: CDR1 SGHTA, CDR2 FQGNSA. CDR3 length: 14 residues. V was clipped by 0 bases and J by 11 bases, with 11 bases between them. The CDR3 sequence is CASSLARGGAPLHF. CDR3 DNA: TGTGCCAGCAGCTTAGCAAGGGGAGGAGCACCCCTCCACTTT.